The 11 T cell receptor beta chains presented below share a single source sample, sequenced in a study of identical twins (dated by TCRdb to 2016 to 2017). Receptor libraries were prepared by 5' RACE. TCRdb lists the instrument as Illumina HiSeq 2000. The public reads were quality trimmed at Q25 with fastp and then assembled into clones with MiXCR by TCRdb, keeping productive beta chains. Rows are unified per CDR3 protein, each entry keeping the most common DNA and genes. For this sample the table gives some 1,600,000 distinct CDR3 sequences, of which 32% were detected only once. The ten largest clones represent approximately 0.25% of the sample. Sequences were obtained from cord blood. These TCRs come from a newborn girl in good health.

The gene calls are TRBV20-1 and TRBJ2-5, with D perhaps matching TRBD2 (6 bases). The CDR3 is 12 amino acids. Germline assignment: CDR1 DFQATT and CDR2 SNEGSKA (reference sequence). V was cut by 8 bases and J by 0 bases, with 10 bases left in between. In DNA, the CDR3 is TGCAGTAGCGGGCCGTACCAAGAGACCCAGTACTTC. Translated, it gives CSSGPYQETQYF.

This clonotype has a handful of counts. The V call is TRBV7-9, the J call TRBJ1-5; maybe TRBD1 (6 bases). The CDR3 runs to 16 residues. The V gene lost 0 bases and the J gene lost 2 bases, with 11 bases spanning the gap. Germline loops: CDR1 SEHNR, CDR2 FQNEAQ (reference sequence). The CDR3 coding sequence is TGTGCCAGCAGCTTAGCCGGGGGCTGGGGCAATCAGCCCCAGCATTTT. As protein: CASSLAGGWGNQPQHF.

On this clonotype: An end of the junction differs from the germline gene, which may be a read error. The chain combines TRBV20-1 with TRBJ1-1; D remains ambiguous. In germline, CDR1 is DFQATT, CDR2 SNEGSKA (reference sequence). The CDR3 covers 12 residues. As DNA, the CDR3 is TGCAGTGCTCGGACGGGGAACGCTGAAGCTTTCTTT. The encoded protein is CSARTGNAEAFF.

The chain joins TRBV7-2 to TRBJ2-7, with no clear D. V lost 5 bases to trimming and J lost 11 bases, with 22 bases between them. The CDR3 is 14 amino acids. In germline, CDR1 is SGHTA, CDR2 FQGNSA. The CDR3 sequence is CASSPPYPRVGKYF. For the CDR3, the DNA is TGTGCCAGCAGCCCACCCTATCCACGGGTGGGGAAGTACTTC.

The rearrangement uses TRBV12-3 or TRBV12-4 and TRBJ2-1, with D tentatively TRBD1 (5 bases). Trimming shortened V by 3 bases and J by 8 bases, and 11 bases separated the two germline ends. The CDR3 totals 13 residues. CDR3 region: CASSFGALDEQFF. CDR3 sequence (DNA): TGTGCCAGCAGTTTTGGGGCCCTTGATGAGCAGTTCTTC.

This clonotype appeared a few times. J is TRBJ2-7 and V is TRBV3-1; unclear D gene. Trimming shortened V by 3 bases and J by 2 bases, and 14 bases separated the two germline ends. Germline loops: CDR1 LGHDT, CDR2 YNNKEL (reference sequence). The CDR3 is 15 amino acids. The CDR3 here is CASSQRLPATYEQYF. The CDR3 region has the DNA TGTGCCAGCAGCCAGAGGCTGCCGGCGACCTACGAGCAGTACTTC.

In its sample, this clonotype was seen a few times. The gene calls are TRBV20-1 and TRBJ2-7, with 10 bases aligning to TRBD2. This CDR3 comprises 15 residues. CDR1 DFQATT and CDR2 SNEGSKA come from the germline V gene (reference sequence). The trim removed 5 bases at V and 0 bases at J, leaving 7 bases unmatched. The CDR3 region has the DNA TGCAGTGCTGCCGGGACTAGCGTTCGCTCCTACGAGCAGTACTTC. Translated, it gives CSAAGTSVRSYEQYF.

This clonotype was counted between two and nine times. The chain uses TRBV28 and TRBJ2-5, with 7 nucleotides matching TRBD2. The CDR3 covers 13 residues. The junction had 4 bases not matched to a gene; V was cut back by 6 bases and J by 3 bases. CDR1 is MDHEN, CDR2 SYDVKM, per germline. The CDR3 nucleotides are TGTGCCAGCAGACCAGGGAGGGAAGAGACCCAGTACTTC. Protein product: CASRPGREETQYF.

The table lists this clonotype with a few counts. The DNA of the CDR3 is TGCGCCAGCAGCCAAGATTGGCGCTACGAGCAGTACTTC. Amino acid sequence: CASSQDWRYEQYF. V gene TRBV4-1 combines with J gene TRBJ2-7, with D uncertain. The CDR3 consists of 13 residues. Germline V gene sequence: CDR1 MGHRA, CDR2 YSYEKL. With 0 bases removed from V and 3 bases from J, the gap between germline ends came to 6 bases.

V is TRBV3-1 and J is TRBJ2-3; 10 nucleotides align to TRBD2. This CDR3 comprises 18 residues. Losses at the gene ends were 4 bases for V and 3 bases for J; bases not matched to a gene: 13. CDR1 and CDR2 from the germline V gene are LGHDT and YNNKEL (reference sequence). CDR3: CASSRTSGGTTRTDTQYF. In DNA, the CDR3 is TGTGCCAGCAGCCGGACTAGCGGAGGCACCACCCGAACAGATACGCAGTATTTT.

As concerns this clonotype: Possible read error: a much larger clone is one base away. The chain carries TRBV5-1 and TRBJ2-5, with a tentative D call TRBD2 (6 bases). Germline CDR1 and CDR2: SGHRS and YFSETQ. V was cut by 0 bases and J by 11 bases, with 17 bases left in between. The CDR3 has 14 amino acids. CDR3 coding DNA: TGCGCCAGCAGCTTGGGGGGACTTAGTAATGAGCAGTACTTC. Translating it yields CASSLGGLSNEQYF.